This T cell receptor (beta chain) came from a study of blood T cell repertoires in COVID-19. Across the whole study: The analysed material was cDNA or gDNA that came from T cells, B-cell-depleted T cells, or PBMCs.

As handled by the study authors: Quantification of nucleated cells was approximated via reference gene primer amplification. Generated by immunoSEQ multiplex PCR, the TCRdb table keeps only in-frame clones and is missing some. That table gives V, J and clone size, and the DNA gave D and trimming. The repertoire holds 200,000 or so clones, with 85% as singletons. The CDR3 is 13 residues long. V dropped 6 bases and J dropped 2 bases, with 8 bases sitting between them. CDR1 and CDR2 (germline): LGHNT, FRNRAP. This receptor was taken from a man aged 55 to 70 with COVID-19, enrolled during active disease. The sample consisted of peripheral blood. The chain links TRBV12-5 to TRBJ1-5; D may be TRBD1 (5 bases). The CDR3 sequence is CASGTGGNQPQHF. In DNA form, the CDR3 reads TGTGCTAGTGGGACGGGGGGCAATCAGCCCCAGCATTTT.